The sequence of this TCR beta chain was determined in a study of T-cell memory formation after mild COVID-19. Trimming took 0 bases from V and 5 from J, leaving 10 bases between them. This CDR3 contains 14 residues. Germline V gives CDR1 MGHRA, CDR2 YSYEKL. Study-wide findings and caveats: Unconfirmed was the SARS-CoV-2 specificity of second-wave clones that peaked on day 37.

TCRdb reprocessed the 5' RACE reads via MiXCR and lists one record per CDR3 protein. The sample has 400,000 to 500,000 distinct CDR3 sequences; around 18% are singletons. Regarding this clonotype: Its target is unknown.

The chain carries TRBV4-1 and TRBJ1-1; a weak D match, TRBD1 (6 bases). Specimen: PBMCs or a T cell subset sorted from them (not recorded which). This receptor was identified in an adult woman who had mild COVID-19 (a few samples of this study predate the infection). Cell type and time point are not known. CDR3 loop: CASSQDRGRTEAFF. DNA for the CDR3: TGCGCCAGCAGCCAAGACAGGGGTAGGACTGAAGCTTTCTTT.